Each of the 6 T cell receptor beta chains below was sequenced from the same sample in a study of T cell responses to AZD1222 COVID-19 vaccine. Measured with immunoSEQ multiplex PCR; TCRdb has only the in-frame clones, and not every one. The data hold some 170,000 clones, with over 80% observed a single time. The source was peripheral blood, collected 28 days after the second dose of the MenACWY control vaccine. The receptors were gathered from an adult who received the MenACWY meningococcal vaccine as a control.

This clone was observed once. V and J are TRBV9 and TRBJ2-2; no clear D. V dropped 6 bases and J dropped 1 base, with 13 bases sitting between them. The V gene's germline CDR1 is SGDLS and CDR2 YYNGEE. The CDR3 sequence is 15 residues long. In nucleotides, the CDR3 is TGTGCCAGCACGGTCGGAATTTTGAACACCGGGGAGCTGTTTTTT. It specifies CASTVGILNTGELFF. The full variable domain, in which reference TRBV9 and TRBJ2-2 provide the parts outside the CDR3, is DSGVTQTPKHLITATGQRVTLRCSPRSGDLSVYWYQQSLDQGLQFLIQYYNGEERAKGNILERFSAQQFPDLHSELNLSSLELGDSALYFCASTVGILNTGELFFGEGSRLTVL.

This clone was observed a single time. J is TRBJ1-2 and V is TRBV18, with TRBD1 as a possible D gene (6 bases). The CDR3 has 13 amino acids. Germline loops: CDR1 KGHSH, CDR2 LQKENI. V was trimmed by 2 bases and J by 3 bases, leaving 7 bases between them. DNA for the CDR3: TGTGCCAGCTCACCAGGGGGCGACTATGGCTACACCTTC. Its protein is CASSPGGDYGYTF.

The chain is built from TRBV19 and TRBJ1-5; D unresolved. Trimming removed 5 bases from V and 4 bases from J, with 9 bases in between. The CDR3 spans 13 residues. The germline CDR1 and CDR2 sequences are LNHDA and SQIVND (reference sequence). CDR3 in amino acids: CASSEAANQPQHF. The CDR3 DNA reads as TGTGCCAGTAGTGAGGCAGCTAATCAGCCCCAGCATTTT.

This clone was seen only once. J is TRBJ2-2 and V is TRBV19; the D is unclear. Deletions cut 4 bases from V and 7 bases from J, with 16 bases between. The CDR3 contains 15 residues. Germline V CDR1 and CDR2: LNHDA, SQIVND (reference sequence). The chain's CDR3 is CASSRVQKNHGELFF. CDR3 coding DNA: TGTGCCAGTAGTAGAGTACAGAAGAACCACGGGGAGCTGTTTTTT.

This clone was seen just once. The CDR3, as DNA: TGTGCCAGCTCTCCAGACATCTCTGGAAACACCATATATTTT. It encodes CASSPDISGNTIYF. This chain joins TRBV18 and TRBJ1-3; D uncertain. This CDR3 has 14 amino acids. Looked up from germline, CDR1 is KGHSH and CDR2 is LQKENI. Between the trimmed V and J ends, which lost 6 bases and 0 bases, there was a span of 9 bases.

The J gene is TRBJ2-7, the V gene TRBV12-3 or TRBV12-4, with 7 bases aligning to TRBD2. Losses at the gene ends were 2 bases for V and 7 bases for J; bases not matched to a gene: 5. This CDR3 has 13 residues. The CDR3 bases are TGTGCCAGCAGTTTACACGGAGCGGGAGAGCAGTACTTC. Its translation: CASSLHGAGEQYF.